This passage covers 8 T cell receptor beta chains from one sample sequenced in a study of T cell responses to AZD1222 COVID-19 vaccine. The repertoire was sequenced with immunoSEQ multiplex PCR; TCRdb's copy has only in-frame clones and lacks some. In the table there are about 140,000 clones, 70% to 90% of which are singletons. This specimen consisted of peripheral blood, obtained on day 0 of AZD1222 vaccination. Receptor source: an adult in good health.

The gene calls are TRBV5-6 and TRBJ2-6, with 8 bases identical to TRBD1. This CDR3 has 17 amino acids. Trimming took 6 bases from V and 3 from J; bases not matched to a gene: 11. From germline, CDR1 is SGHDT and CDR2 YYEEEE. The CDR3 DNA follows: TGTGCCAGCACCTCGGACAGGGAGAACCGTGGGGCCAACGTCCTGACTTTC. Protein: CASTSDRENRGANVLTF.

The chain employs TRBV29-1 and TRBJ1-1; 8 bases are shared with TRBD1. There are 12 residues in the CDR3. Per the germline V gene, CDR1 is SQVTM and CDR2 is ANQGSEA. V lost 6 bases and J lost 5; bases outside the gene matches: 5. For the CDR3, the DNA is TGCAGCGTAAGACAGGGGAGTACTGAAGCTTTCTTT. This sequence encodes CSVRQGSTEAFF.

The genes are TRBV27 and TRBJ1-5, with D tentatively TRBD1 (5 bases). The germline CDR1 and CDR2 sequences are MNHEY and SMNVEV (reference sequence). Trimming shortened V by 3 bases and J by 9 bases, and 12 bases separated the two germline ends. CDR3 length: 13 amino acids. The CDR3 protein is CASSLQLQGPQHF. CDR3 nucleotides: TGTGCCAGCAGTTTGCAGCTCCAGGGGCCCCAGCATTTT.

J is TRBJ1-1 and V is TRBV5-4; D gene ambiguous. Germline CDR1 SGHNT, CDR2 YYREEE (reference sequence). The V end was cut by 0 bases, the J end by 2 bases, with 5 bases between. This CDR3 has 13 residues. CDR3 protein: CASSLAANTEAFF. In DNA, the CDR3 is TGTGCCAGCAGCTTGGCGGCTAACACTGAAGCTTTCTTT.

The chain links TRBV28 to TRBJ1-1; 7 bases agree with TRBD1. Trimming removed 6 bases from V and 6 bases from J; junction bases left unmatched: 13. The germline V gene has CDR1 MDHEN and CDR2 SYDVKM. The length of the CDR3 is 15 residues. In nucleotides, the CDR3 is TGTGCCAGCAGCCCTATCGACAGGGCTGTCTCTGAAGCTTTCTTT. It encodes CASSPIDRAVSEAFF.

The chain employs TRBV6-1 and TRBJ1-2; 8 bases line up with TRBD1. The CDR3 contains 15 residues. Germline loops: CDR1 MNHNS, CDR2 SASEGT. J was trimmed by 8 bases and V by 1 base; bases with no gene match: 9. The CDR3 DNA sequence: TGTGCCAGCAGTGAAGGGAACGGCAGGGGGCACGGCTACACCTTC. Translated, it gives CASSEGNGRGHGYTF.

The V call is TRBV29-1, the J call TRBJ1-1, with TRBD1 identical over 10 bases. The junction had 11 bases not matched to a gene; V was cut back by 5 bases and J by 5 bases. Germline-derived CDR1 and CDR2 are SQVTM and ANQGSEA. CDR3 size: 15 residues. CDR3 protein: CSVFPGQGIGTEAFF. In nucleotides, the CDR3 is TGCAGCGTTTTCCCGGGACAGGGGATTGGGACTGAAGCTTTCTTT.

The chain is built from TRBV18 and TRBJ1-1; TRBD1 aligns across 9 bases. The CDR3 consists of 14 residues. Germline CDR1 is KGHSH and CDR2 is LQKENI. V dropped 6 bases and J dropped 1; count of bases not matched to a gene: 3. The CDR3 loop is CASSGTGPNTEAFF. The CDR3 nucleotides are TGTGCCAGCTCCGGGACAGGGCCGAACACTGAAGCTTTCTTT.